This T cell receptor beta chain was captured in a study of blood T cell repertoires in COVID-19. Germline lookup yields CDR1 SEHNR and CDR2 FQNEAQ (reference sequence). There are 15 residues in the CDR3. The V and J ends lost 1 base and 7 bases respectively, with 11 bases between them. Enrollees, roughly 18 to 89 years old, lived in approximately 25 US areas. TCRdb's copy holds only in-frame clones and misses some; the assay was immunoSEQ multiplex PCR. Among about 290,000 clones listed, approximately 88% were seen once. J is TRBJ1-6 and V is TRBV7-9; D possibly corresponds to TRBD1 (5 bases). The sequence came from a woman aged 40 to 49 who had recovered from COVID-19. Sequenced input: PBMCs or T cells enriched from blood (not recorded which). For the CDR3, the DNA is TGTGCCAGCAGCTTAGGGCTTCAGGGAAATTCACCCCTCCACTTT. Protein product: CASSLGLQGNSPLHF.